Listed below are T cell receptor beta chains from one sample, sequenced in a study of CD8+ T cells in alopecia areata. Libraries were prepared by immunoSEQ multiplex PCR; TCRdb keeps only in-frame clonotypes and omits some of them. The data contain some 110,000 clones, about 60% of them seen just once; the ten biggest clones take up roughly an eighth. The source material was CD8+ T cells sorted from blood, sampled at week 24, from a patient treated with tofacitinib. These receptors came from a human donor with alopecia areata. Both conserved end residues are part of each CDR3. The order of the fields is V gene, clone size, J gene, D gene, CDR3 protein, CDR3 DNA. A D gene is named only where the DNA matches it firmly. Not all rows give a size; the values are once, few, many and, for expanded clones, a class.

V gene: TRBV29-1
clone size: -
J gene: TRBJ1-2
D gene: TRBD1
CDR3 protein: CSAKAYTGGEDYGYTF
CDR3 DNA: TGCAGCGCAAAAGCCTATACAGGGGGCGAAGACTATGGCTACACCTTC

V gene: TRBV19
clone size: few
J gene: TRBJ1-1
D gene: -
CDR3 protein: CASSFRERLEMDTEAFF
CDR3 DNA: TGTGCCAGTAGCTTCAGGGAGAGATTGGAGATGGACACTGAAGCTTTCTTT

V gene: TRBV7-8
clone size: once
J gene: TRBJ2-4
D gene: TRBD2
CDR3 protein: CASSQGLAGAPAKNIQYF
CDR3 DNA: TGTGCCAGCAGCCAGGGACTAGCGGGGGCCCCAGCCAAAAACATTCAGTACTTC

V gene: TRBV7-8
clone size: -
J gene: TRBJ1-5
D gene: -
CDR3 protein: CASSLVFNRDQPQHF
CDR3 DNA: TGTGCCAGCAGCTTAGTGTTTAATCGGGATCAGCCCCAGCATTTT

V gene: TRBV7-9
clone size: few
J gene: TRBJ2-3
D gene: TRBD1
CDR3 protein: CASSRGQESTDTQYF
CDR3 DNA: TGTGCCAGCAGCCGGGGACAGGAGAGCACAGATACGCAGTATTTT

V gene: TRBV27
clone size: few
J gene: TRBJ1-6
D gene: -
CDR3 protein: CASSPTGAYSPLHF
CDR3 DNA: TGTGCCAGCAGTCCGACCGGGGCGTATTCACCCCTCCACTTT

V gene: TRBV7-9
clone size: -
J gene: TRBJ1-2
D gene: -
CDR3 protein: CASSPPNGGEWGYTF
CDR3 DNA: TGTGCCAGCAGCCCCCCCAACGGCGGGGAGTGGGGCTACACCTTC

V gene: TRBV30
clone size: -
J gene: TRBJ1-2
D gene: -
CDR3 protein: CAWSVIGPDYGYTF
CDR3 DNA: TGTGCCTGGAGTGTAATAGGCCCGGATTATGGCTACACCTTC

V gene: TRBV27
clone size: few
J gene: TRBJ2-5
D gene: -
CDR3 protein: CASSLGMGTQYF
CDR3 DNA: TGTGCCAGCAGTTTAGGGATGGGGACCCAGTACTTC

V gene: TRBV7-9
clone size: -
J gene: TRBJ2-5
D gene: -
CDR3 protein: CASSGGKETQYF
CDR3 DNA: TGTGCCAGCAGCGGGGGTAAAGAGACCCAGTACTTC

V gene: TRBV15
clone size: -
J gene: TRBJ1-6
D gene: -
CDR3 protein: CATSPGRVSSYNSPLHF
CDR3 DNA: TGTGCCACCAGTCCAGGCAGGGTGAGCTCCTATAATTCACCCCTCCACTTT

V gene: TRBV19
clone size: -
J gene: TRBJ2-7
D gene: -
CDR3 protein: CASSMDLGPNSYEQYF
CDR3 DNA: TGTGCCAGTAGTATGGATCTCGGGCCGAATAGCTACGAGCAGTACTTC

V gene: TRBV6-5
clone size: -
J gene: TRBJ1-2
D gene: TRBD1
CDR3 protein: CASRETGFEDGYTF
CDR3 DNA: TGTGCCAGCAGGGAGACAGGGTTTGAGGATGGCTACACCTTC

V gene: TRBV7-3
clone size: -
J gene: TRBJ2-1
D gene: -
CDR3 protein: CASSPGEAGTLRGYNEQFF
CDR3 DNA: TGTGCCAGCAGCCCCGGCGAGGCAGGGACTCTCAGGGGGTACAATGAGCAGTTCTTC

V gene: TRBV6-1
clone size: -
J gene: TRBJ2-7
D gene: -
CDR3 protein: CASSRGFEQYF
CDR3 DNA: TGTGCCAGCAGCCGAGGGTTCGAGCAGTACTTC

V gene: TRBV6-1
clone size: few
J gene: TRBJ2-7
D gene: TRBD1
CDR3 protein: CASSEAPRDSPYEQYF
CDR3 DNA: TGTGCCAGCAGTGAAGCCCCCCGGGACAGCCCCTACGAGCAGTACTTC

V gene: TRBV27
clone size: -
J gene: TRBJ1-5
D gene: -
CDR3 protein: CASSFYSNQPQHF
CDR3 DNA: TGTGCCAGCAGTTTCTATAGCAATCAGCCCCAGCATTTT

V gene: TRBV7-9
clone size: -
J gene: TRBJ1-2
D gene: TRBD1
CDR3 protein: CASSDGTGGYGYTF
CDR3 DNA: TGTGCCAGCAGCGACGGGACAGGGGGTTATGGCTACACCTTC

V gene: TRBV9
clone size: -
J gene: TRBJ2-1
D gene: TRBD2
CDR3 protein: CASSVGRLAGLQFF
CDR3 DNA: TGTGCCAGCAGCGTAGGGAGACTAGCGGGCCTGCAGTTCTTC

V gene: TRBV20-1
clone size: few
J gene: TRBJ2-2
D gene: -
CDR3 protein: CSARDRGELFF
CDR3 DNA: TGCAGTGCTAGAGATAGGGGGGAGCTGTTTTTT

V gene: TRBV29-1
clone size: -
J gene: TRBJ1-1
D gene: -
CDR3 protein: CSVGIPLNTEAFF
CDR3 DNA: TGCAGCGTTGGGATCCCGTTGAACACTGAAGCTTTCTTT

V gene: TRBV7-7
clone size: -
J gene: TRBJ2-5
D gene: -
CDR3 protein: CASSPNPGPGETQYF
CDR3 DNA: TGTGCTAGCAGCCCGAATCCGGGGCCTGGGGAGACCCAGTACTTC

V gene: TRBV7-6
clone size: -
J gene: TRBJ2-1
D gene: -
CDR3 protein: CASSLLGGQEQFF
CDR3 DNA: TGTGCCAGCAGCTTATTGGGCGGGCAAGAGCAGTTCTTC

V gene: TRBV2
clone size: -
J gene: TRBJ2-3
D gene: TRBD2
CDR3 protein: CASSDPGLAGSDTQYF
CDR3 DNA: TGTGCCAGCAGCGACCCGGGACTAGCGGGGTCAGATACGCAGTATTTT

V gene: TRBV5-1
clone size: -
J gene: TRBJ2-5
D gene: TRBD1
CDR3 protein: CASGNRDSPQETQYF
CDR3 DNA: TGCGCCAGCGGCAACCGGGACAGCCCGCAAGAGACCCAGTACTTC

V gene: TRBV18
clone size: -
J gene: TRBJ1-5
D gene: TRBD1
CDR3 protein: CASSPSPGQGWGQPQHF
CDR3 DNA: TGTGCCAGCTCACCATCCCCGGGACAGGGTTGGGGTCAGCCCCAGCATTTT

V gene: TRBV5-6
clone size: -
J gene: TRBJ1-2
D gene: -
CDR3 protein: CASSSPAGYTF
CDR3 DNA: TGTGCCAGCAGCTCCCCGGCAGGCTACACCTTC

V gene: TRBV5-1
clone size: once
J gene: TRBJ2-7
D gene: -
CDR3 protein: CASSLGAGAYEQYF
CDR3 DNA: TGCGCCAGCAGCTTGGGGGCAGGAGCCTACGAGCAGTACTTC

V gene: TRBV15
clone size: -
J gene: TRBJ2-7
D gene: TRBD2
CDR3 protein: CATSRTGGRNNYEQYF
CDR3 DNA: TGTGCCACCAGCAGGACGGGGGGACGAAATAACTACGAGCAGTACTTC

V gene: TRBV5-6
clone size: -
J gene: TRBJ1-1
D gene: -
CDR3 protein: CASSDPAGTGNTEAFF
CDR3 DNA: TGTGCCAGCAGCGACCCAGCCGGGACGGGGAACACTGAAGCTTTCTTT

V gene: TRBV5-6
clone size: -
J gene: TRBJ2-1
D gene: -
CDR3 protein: CASSGDPSSYNEQFF
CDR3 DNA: TGTGCCAGCAGCGGCGATCCCAGCTCCTACAATGAGCAGTTCTTC

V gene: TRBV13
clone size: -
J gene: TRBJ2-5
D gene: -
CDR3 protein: CASSLGVGTGRETQYF
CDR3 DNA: TGTGCCAGCAGCTTAGGTGTAGGGACGGGGAGAGAGACCCAGTACTTC

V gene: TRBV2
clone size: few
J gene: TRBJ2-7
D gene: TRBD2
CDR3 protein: CASSDEAGTTYEQYF
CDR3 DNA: TGTGCCAGCAGTGATGAAGCGGGGACCACCTACGAGCAGTACTTC

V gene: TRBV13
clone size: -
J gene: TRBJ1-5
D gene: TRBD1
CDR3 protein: CASSFGQGANQPQHF
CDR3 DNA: TGTGCCAGCAGCTTCGGACAGGGGGCGAATCAGCCCCAGCATTTT

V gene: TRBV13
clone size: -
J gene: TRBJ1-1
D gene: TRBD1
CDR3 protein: CASSSGGPGDTEAFF
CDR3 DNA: TGTGCCAGCAGCTCAGGGGGACCGGGGGACACTGAAGCTTTCTTT

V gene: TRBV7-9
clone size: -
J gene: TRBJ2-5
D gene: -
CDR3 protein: CASSLGPDPQETQYF
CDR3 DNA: TGTGCCAGCAGCTTAGGGCCTGATCCCCAAGAGACCCAGTACTTC

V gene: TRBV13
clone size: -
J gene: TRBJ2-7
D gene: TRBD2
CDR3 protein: CASSAVLAGTYEQYF
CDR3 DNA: TGTGCCAGCAGCGCTGTACTAGCGGGGACTTACGAGCAGTACTTC

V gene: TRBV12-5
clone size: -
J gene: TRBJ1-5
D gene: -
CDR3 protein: CASGRQINQPQHF
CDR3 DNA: TGTGCTAGTGGTCGACAGATTAATCAGCCCCAGCATTTT

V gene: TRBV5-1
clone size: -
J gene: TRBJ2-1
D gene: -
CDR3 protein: CASSSGSYNEQFF
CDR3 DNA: TGCGCCAGCAGCTCGGGCTCCTACAATGAGCAGTTCTTC

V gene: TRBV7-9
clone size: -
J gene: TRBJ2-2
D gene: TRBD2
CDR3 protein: CASSSSASGLDPNTGELFF
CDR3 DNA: TGTGCCAGCAGCTCATCGGCTAGCGGGTTAGACCCGAACACCGGGGAGCTGTTTTTT

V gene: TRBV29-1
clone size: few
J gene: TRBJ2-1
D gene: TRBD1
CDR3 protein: CSVEASTGEQFF
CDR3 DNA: TGCAGCGTTGAAGCGTCGACAGGGGAGCAGTTCTTC

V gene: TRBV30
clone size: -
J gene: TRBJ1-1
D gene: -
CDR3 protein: CAWSVTDTEAFF
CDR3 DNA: TGTGCCTGGAGTGTTACGGACACTGAAGCTTTCTTT

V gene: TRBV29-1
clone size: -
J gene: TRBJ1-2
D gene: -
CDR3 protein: CSVESPKVVEYGYTF
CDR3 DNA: TGCAGCGTTGAATCCCCCAAGGTGGTTGAATATGGCTACACCTTC

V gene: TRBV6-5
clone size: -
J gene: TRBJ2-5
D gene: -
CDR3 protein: CASRYLRTDQETQYF
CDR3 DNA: TGTGCCAGCAGGTACCTGAGAACGGATCAAGAGACCCAGTACTTC

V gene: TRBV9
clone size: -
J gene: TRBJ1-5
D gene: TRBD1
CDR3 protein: CASSDGTGGWPQHF
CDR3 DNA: TGTGCCAGCAGCGACGGGACAGGGGGCTGGCCCCAGCATTTT

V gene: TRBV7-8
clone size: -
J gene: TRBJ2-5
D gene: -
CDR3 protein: CASSQRARSSVPRETQYF
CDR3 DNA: TGTGCCAGCAGCCAAAGGGCGCGGTCTAGCGTCCCCCGGGAGACCCAGTACTTC

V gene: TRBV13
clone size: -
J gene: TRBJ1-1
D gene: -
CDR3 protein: CASSLVNTEAFF
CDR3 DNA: TGTGCCAGCAGCTTAGTGAACACTGAAGCTTTCTTT

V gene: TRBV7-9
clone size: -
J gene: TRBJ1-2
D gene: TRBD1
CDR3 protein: CASSSGGQDYGYTF
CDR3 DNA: TGTGCCAGCAGCTCAGGGGGACAGGATTATGGCTACACCTTC

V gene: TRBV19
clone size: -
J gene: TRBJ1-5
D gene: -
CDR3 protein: CASGIMGNQPQHF
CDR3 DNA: TGTGCCAGTGGGATTATGGGCAATCAGCCCCAGCATTTT

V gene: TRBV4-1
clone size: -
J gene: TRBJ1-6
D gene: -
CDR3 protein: CASSPARGGSPLHF
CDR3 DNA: TGCGCCAGCAGCCCCGCCAGGGGCGGTTCACCCCTCCACTTT

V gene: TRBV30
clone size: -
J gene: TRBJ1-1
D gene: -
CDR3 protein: CAWNPDMNTEAFF
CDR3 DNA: TGTGCCTGGAACCCGGACATGAACACTGAAGCTTTCTTT

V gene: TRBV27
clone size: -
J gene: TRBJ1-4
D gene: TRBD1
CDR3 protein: CASSTTGVKLFF
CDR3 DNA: TGTGCCAGCAGTACGACAGGGGTGAAACTGTTTTTT

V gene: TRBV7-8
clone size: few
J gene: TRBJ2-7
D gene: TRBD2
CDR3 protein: CASSLAMASGDRYEQYF
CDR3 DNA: TGTGCCAGCAGCTTAGCGATGGCTAGCGGGGATCGGTACGAGCAGTACTTC

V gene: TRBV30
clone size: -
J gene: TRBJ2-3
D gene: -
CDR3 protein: CAGATGITDTQYF
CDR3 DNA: TGTGCCGGAGCTACGGGGATCACAGATACGCAGTATTTT